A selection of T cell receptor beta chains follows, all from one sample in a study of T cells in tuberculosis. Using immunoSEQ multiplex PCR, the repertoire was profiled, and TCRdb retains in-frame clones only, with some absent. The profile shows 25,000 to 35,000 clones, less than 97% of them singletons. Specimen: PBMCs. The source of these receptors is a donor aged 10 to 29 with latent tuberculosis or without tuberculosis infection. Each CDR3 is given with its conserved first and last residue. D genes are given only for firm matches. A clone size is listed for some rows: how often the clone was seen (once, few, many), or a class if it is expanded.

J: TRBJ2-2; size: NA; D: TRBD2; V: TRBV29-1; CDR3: CSVLSGVGTGELFF; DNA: TGCAGCGTTCTTAGCGGGGTTGGCACCGGGGAGCTGTTTTTT
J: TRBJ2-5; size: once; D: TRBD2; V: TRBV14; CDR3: CASSQPGLAGQETQYF; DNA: TGTGCCAGCAGCCAACCGGGACTAGCGGGACAAGAGACCCAGTACTTC
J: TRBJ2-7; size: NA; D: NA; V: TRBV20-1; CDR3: CSAPTRNEQYF; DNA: TGCAGTGCCCCCACTAGGAACGAGCAGTACTTC
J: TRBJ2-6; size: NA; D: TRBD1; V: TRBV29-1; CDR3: CSVRDRGPGANVLTF; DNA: TGCAGCGTCCGGGACAGGGGGCCAGGGGCCAACGTCCTGACTTTC
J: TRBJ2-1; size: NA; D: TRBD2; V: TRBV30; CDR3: CASETSGRANEQFF; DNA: TGTGCCTCCGAGACTAGCGGGAGGGCCAATGAGCAGTTCTTC
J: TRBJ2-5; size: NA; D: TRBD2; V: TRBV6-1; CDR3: CASNPSGELQETQYF; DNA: TGTGCCAGCAATCCGAGCGGGGAGTTGCAAGAGACCCAGTACTTC
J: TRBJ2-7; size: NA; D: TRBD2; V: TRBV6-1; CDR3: CASSEEGGSSYEQYF; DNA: TGTGCCAGCAGTGAAGAGGGCGGGAGCTCCTACGAGCAGTACTTC
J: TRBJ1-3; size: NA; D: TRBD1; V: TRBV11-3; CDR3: CASSTWDSRPSTIYF; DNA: TGTGCCAGCAGCACTTGGGACAGTCGCCCAAGCACCATATATTTT
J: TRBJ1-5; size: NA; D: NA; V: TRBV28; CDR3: CASSLYDSRNQPQHF; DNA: TGTGCCAGCAGTTTATACGACAGTCGCAATCAGCCCCAGCATTTT
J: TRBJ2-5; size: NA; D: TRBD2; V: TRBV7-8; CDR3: CASRKPRTSGQETQYF; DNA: TGTGCCAGCAGAAAACCCCGGACTAGCGGGCAGGAGACCCAGTACTTC
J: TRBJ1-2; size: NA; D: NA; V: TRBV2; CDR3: CASREEGYTF; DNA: TGTGCCAGCAGGGAGGAAGGCTACACCTTC
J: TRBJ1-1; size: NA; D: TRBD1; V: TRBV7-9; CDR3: CASSLVKGANTEAFF; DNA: TGTGCCAGCAGCTTAGTTAAGGGGGCGAACACTGAAGCTTTCTTT
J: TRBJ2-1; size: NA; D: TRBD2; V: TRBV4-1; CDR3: CASSQGFLAGDSSEQFF; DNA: TGCGCCAGCAGCCAAGGGTTCTTAGCGGGAGATAGCAGTGAGCAGTTCTTC
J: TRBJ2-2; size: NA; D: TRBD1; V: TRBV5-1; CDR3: CASSSNTGTGAGELFF; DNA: TGCGCCAGCAGCTCGAATACCGGGACAGGTGCCGGGGAGCTGTTTTTT
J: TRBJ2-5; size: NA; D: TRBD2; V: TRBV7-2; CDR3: CASSLSRGVETQYF; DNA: TGTGCCAGCAGCTTAAGTCGGGGGGTAGAGACCCAGTACTTC
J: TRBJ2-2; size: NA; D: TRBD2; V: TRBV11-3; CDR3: CASGGIGRGGELFF; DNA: TGTGCCAGCGGTGGGATCGGGAGGGGCGGGGAGCTGTTTTTT
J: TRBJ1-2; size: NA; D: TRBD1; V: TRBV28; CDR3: CASSLGTGGKYGYTF; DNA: TGTGCCAGCAGTTTAGGGACAGGGGGCAAATATGGCTACACCTTC
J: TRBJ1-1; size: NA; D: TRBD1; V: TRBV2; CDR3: CASSGPDRTWNTEAFF; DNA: TGTGCCAGCAGTGGGCCGGACAGGACTTGGAACACTGAAGCTTTCTTT
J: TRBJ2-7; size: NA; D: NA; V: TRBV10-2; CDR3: CASRASGTSYEQYF; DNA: TGCGCCAGCAGGGCCTCGGGTACATCCTACGAGCAGTACTTC
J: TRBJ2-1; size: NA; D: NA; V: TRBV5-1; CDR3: CANGGDRPTYNEQFF; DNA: TGCGCCAACGGGGGGGACAGACCAACTTACAATGAGCAGTTCTTC
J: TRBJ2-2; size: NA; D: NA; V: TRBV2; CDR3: CASSRTGLYTGELFF; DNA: TGTGCCAGCAGCAGAACGGGACTCTACACCGGGGAGCTGTTTTTT
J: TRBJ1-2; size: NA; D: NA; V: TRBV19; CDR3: CASSIVTDRYGYTF; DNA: TGTGCCAGTAGTATTGTCACAGATCGATATGGCTACACCTTC
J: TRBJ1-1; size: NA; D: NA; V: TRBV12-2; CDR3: CASRLSDMCPGKTEAFF; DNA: TGTGCAAGTCGCTTAAGCGACATGTGCCCAGGGAAAACTGAAGCTTTCTTT
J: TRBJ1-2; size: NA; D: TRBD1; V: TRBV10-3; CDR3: CAISGINRDSGANYGYTF; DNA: TGTGCCATCAGTGGCATCAACCGGGACAGTGGAGCTAACTATGGCTACACCTTC
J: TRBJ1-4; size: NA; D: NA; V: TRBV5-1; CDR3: CASSFSGVNEKLFF; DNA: TGCGCCAGCAGCTTTTCCGGGGTTAATGAAAAACTGTTTTTT
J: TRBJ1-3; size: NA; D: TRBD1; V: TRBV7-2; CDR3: CASSLVRDRELGNTIYF; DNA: TGTGCCAGCAGCTTAGTGCGGGACAGGGAACTTGGAAACACCATATATTTT